One and the same sample provided the 29 T cell receptor beta chains below, sequenced in a study of Tregs in tolerant kidney transplant recipients. Data came from immunoSEQ multiplex PCR; TCRdb stores just in-frame clones and leaves some out. This sample's table reports roughly 53,000 clones. The sequencing used CD4+ T cells from blood, collected before the transplant. These receptors all stem from a human donor who received a combined kidney and bone marrow transplant.

Of note for this clone: The read halts 3 residues ahead of the CDR3 end, with the missing end drawn from the germline J gene. The chain has TRBV19 and TRBJ2-2, with 7 bases fitting TRBD2. The CDR3 sequence is 13 residues long. With 4 bases clipped from V and 8 bases from J, the junction kept 4 bases outside the gene matches. Germline V gives CDR1 LNHDA, CDR2 SQIVND (reference sequence). The CDR3 spells CASSTNSGGELFF. The covered CDR3 bases are TGTGCCAGTAGTACCAATAGCGGGGGGGAG.

Remarks on this clone: The sequence runs out 3 residues before the end of the CDR3; the remainder is reconstructed from the germline J gene. This sequence joins TRBV18 and TRBJ2-7; 7 bases are shared with TRBD1. CDR1 and CDR2 (germline): KGHSH, LQKENI. This CDR3 has 14 residues. Germline trimming cut 4 bases from V and 3 bases from J; bases unmatched to any gene: 6. The covered CDR3 bases are TGTGCCAGCTCACTAGGGGACAGAAACTACGAG. Translation gives CASSLGDRNYE. The complete CDR3 sequence is CASSLGDRNYEQYF. The complete variable domain, with remaining parts taken from reference TRBV18 and TRBJ2-7, reads NAGVMQNPRHLVRRRGQEARLRCSPMKGHSHVYWYRQLPEEGLKFMVYLQKENIIDESGMPKERFSAEFPKEGPSILRIQQVVRGDSAAYFCASSLGDRNYEQYFGPGTRLTVT.

The sequenced part of the CDR3 DNA is TGTGCCAGTAGTGGGCAGGGGCTCTCTGGAAACACC. It translates to CASSGQGLSGNT. The complete CDR3 reads CASSGQGLSGNTIYF. The rearrangement links TRBV19 to TRBJ1-3; perhaps TRBD1 as D (6 bases). The read halts 3 residues ahead of the CDR3 end, with the missing end drawn from the germline J gene. Trimming removed 5 bases from V and 0 bases from J, with 11 bases in between. The germline CDR1 and CDR2 sequences are LNHDA and SQIVND (reference sequence). CDR3 length equals 15 residues. Based on the CDR3 plus reference TRBV19 and TRBJ1-3, the full variable domain is DGGITQSPKYLFRKEGQNVTLSCEQNLNHDAMYWYRQDPGQGLRLIYYSQIVNDFQKGDIAEGYSVSREKKESFPLTVTSAQKNPTAFYLCASSGQGLSGNTIYFGEGSWLTVV.

Remarks on this clone: The missing CDR3 end, 3 residues past where the read stops, is filled in from the germline J gene. This rearrangement joins TRBV6-2 or TRBV6-3 to TRBJ2-1, with 8 bases matching TRBD2. V shed 2 bases and J 0 bases; nucleotides not matched to a gene: 6. CDR3 length equals 17 residues. Germline-derived CDR1 and CDR2 are MNHEY and SVGEGT. The sequenced CDR3 bases are TGTGCCAGCAGTTACGCGGGGGGTCGGGCCTCCTACAATGAG. Its translation: CASSYAGGRASYNE. The CDR3 reads in full as CASSYAGGRASYNEQFF.

As regards this clone: The sequence runs out 3 residues before the end of the CDR3; the remainder is reconstructed from the germline J gene. The chain carries TRBV5-6 and TRBJ2-5; D is ambiguous. V was trimmed by 2 bases and J by 2 bases, leaving 10 bases between them. CDR3 length equals 14 residues. In germline, CDR1 is SGHDT, CDR2 YYEEEE. The CDR3 loop is CASSFLDGQETQYF. The DNA read from the CDR3 is TGTGCCAGCAGCTTTCTAGACGGGCAAGAGACC.

A word on this clone: The sequenced fragment ends 3 residues before the CDR3 boundary, so the rest is inferred from the germline J gene. The chain carries TRBV19 and TRBJ1-5, with D possibly TRBD1 on 6 matching bases. CDR1 is LNHDA and CDR2 is SQIVND in the germline V gene (reference sequence). The V end lost 10 bases, the J end lost 0 bases, and 19 bases lay between the germline ends. The CDR3 contains 16 residues. The CDR3 loop is CATRGEGGYSNQPQHF. The sequenced CDR3 bases are TGTGCCACCCGGGGGGAGGGGGGATATAGCAATCAGCCC. Using reference TRBV19 and TRBJ1-5 for the parts outside the CDR3, the full variable domain is DGGITQSPKYLFRKEGQNVTLSCEQNLNHDAMYWYRQDPGQGLRLIYYSQIVNDFQKGDIAEGYSVSREKKESFPLTVTSAQKNPTAFYLCATRGEGGYSNQPQHFGDGTRLSIL.

On this clone itself: The sequenced fragment ends 3 residues before the CDR3 boundary, so the rest is inferred from the germline J gene. The V gene is TRBV18, the J gene TRBJ1-1; the match to TRBD1 covers 8 bases. This CDR3 has 13 amino acids. The ends lost 5 bases at V and 6 bases at J; junction bases unmatched: 5. The germline gives CDR1 KGHSH, CDR2 LQKENI. The CDR3 DNA, read in part, is TGTGCCAGCTCATGGCAGGGGGCTTCTGAA. Translation: CASSWQGASE. The full CDR3 is CASSWQGASEAFF.

Regarding this clone: With the read ending 3 residues before the CDR3 end, the germline J gene is used to fill in that end. The chain is built from TRBV6-2 or TRBV6-3 and TRBJ1-4; 7 bases align to TRBD1. The CDR3 contains 15 residues. Germline trimming cut 8 bases from V and 0 bases from J; bases unmatched to any gene: 6. CDR1 is MNHEY and CDR2 is SVGEGT in the germline V gene. The CDR3 region is CASGGQYPTNEKLFF. The CDR3 DNA, read in part, is TGTGCCAGCGGGGGACAGTACCCAACTAATGAAAAA.

About this clone itself: The CDR3 is cut off 3 residues early in the read; its end comes from the germline J gene. This chain connects TRBV19 to TRBJ2-3; D possibly corresponds to TRBD2 (6 bases). Germline V CDR1 and CDR2: LNHDA, SQIVND (reference sequence). Trimming took off 0 bases at V and 2 bases at J, with 12 bases between the two ends. This CDR3 contains 16 residues. The CDR3 loop is CASSIDPSGYTDTQYF. CDR3 DNA (partial): TGTGCCAGTAGTATAGATCCGAGCGGGTACACAGATACG.

Regarding this clone: The read comes to an end 3 residues before the CDR3 does, leaving the germline J gene to fill in the end. The chain recombines TRBV7-9 with TRBJ2-4; 7 nucleotides agree with TRBD1. Germline CDR1 and CDR2: SEHNR and FQNEAQ (reference sequence). The CDR3 runs to 14 residues. CDR3 bases read: TGTGTCTCAGGACAGGCCATGGGCAAAAACATT. This translates into CVSGQAMGKNI. The complete CDR3 sequence is CVSGQAMGKNIQYF.

A word on this clone: The read ends 3 residues before the CDR3 terminus; that terminus is restored from the germline J gene. V usage is TRBV7-6 and J usage is TRBJ2-3, with 7 bases identical to TRBD2. This CDR3 has 17 amino acids. V lost 2 bases and J lost 2; bases outside the gene matches: 10. Germline V lookup: CDR1 SGHVS, CDR2 FNYEAQ. The CDR3 here is CASSLHPAGRATDTQYF. CDR3 bases read: TGTGCCAGCAGCTTACATCCCGCGGGGAGGGCCACAGATACG.

On this clone itself: The read is 3 residues too short to cover the CDR3 end, so that end is filled in from the germline J gene. The gene calls are TRBV19 and TRBJ2-7; D perhaps matches TRBD2 (6 bases). CDR1 is LNHDA, CDR2 SQIVND, per germline (reference sequence). CDR3 length equals 13 residues. The V end was cut by 1 base, the J end by 2 bases, with 6 bases between. The covered CDR3 bases are TGTGCCAGTAGTATAGGCGGGACCTACGAG. Translation gives CASSIGGTYE. The full CDR3 protein reads CASSIGGTYEQYF.

Remarks on this clone: The CDR3 goes on 3 residues after the read ends, and that part is filled in from the germline J gene. The chain uses TRBV18 and TRBJ2-2, with D perhaps TRBD1 (6 bases). Germline values: CDR1 KGHSH, CDR2 LQKENI. CDR3 length equals 13 residues. The CDR3 here is CASSPPGAPPLFF. The part of the CDR3 DNA that was read is TGTGCCAGCTCACCACCGGGGGCCCCGCCG.

For this clone: The DNA ends 3 residues before the CDR3 does, and the rest of the CDR3 is filled in from the germline J gene. This chain joins TRBV11-3 and TRBJ2-2; D unresolved. This CDR3 has 12 residues. In germline, CDR1 is SGHNT, CDR2 YENEEA. Trimming shortened V by 1 base and J by 6 bases, and 3 bases separated the two germline ends. The sequenced CDR3 bases are TGTGCCAGCAGCTTAGTCGCCGGGGAG. Translation gives CASSLVAGE. The entire CDR3 reads CASSLVAGELFF.

The CDR3 sequence: CASSSQGAGYQPQHF. The covered CDR3 bases are TGTGCCAGTAGTTCACAGGGGGCAGGGTATCAGCCC. This chain joins TRBV19 and TRBJ1-5; 9 positions match TRBD1. The CDR3 end falls 3 residues outside the read, so it is completed with the germline J gene. From germline, CDR1 is LNHDA and CDR2 SQIVND (reference sequence). Trimming cost V 5 bases and J 5 bases; bases outside gene matches: 7. The CDR3 extends over 15 amino acids.

Comments on this clone: Sequencing ends 3 residues short of the CDR3 end; the germline J gene provides the rest. This chain links TRBV18 with TRBJ1-2; TRBD1 might be the D (5 bases). The germline CDR1 and CDR2 sequences are KGHSH and LQKENI. CDR3 size: 13 residues. V gave up 3 bases and J gave up 4 bases, with 9 bases separating them. The sequenced CDR3 bases are TGTGCCAGCTCACCGGGGGGGAGCTATGGC. This translates into CASSPGGSYG. The entire CDR3 protein reads CASSPGGSYGYTF.

With regard to this clone: The read ends 3 residues shy of where the CDR3 ends; the end is completed using the germline J gene. This sequence joins TRBV20-1 and TRBJ1-1, with TRBD1 identical over 9 bases. The germline gives CDR1 DFQATT, CDR2 SNEGSKA (reference sequence). The CDR3 is made up of 13 amino acids. The CDR3 sequence is CSAIKQGAGRAFF. The sequenced part of the CDR3 DNA is TGCAGTGCTATTAAACAGGGGGCTGGGCGA.

As concerns this clone: The read comes to an end 3 residues before the CDR3 does, leaving the germline J gene to fill in the end. This sequence joins TRBV19 and TRBJ2-1, with 8 bases fitting TRBD1. With V trimmed by 4 bases and J by 5 bases, 10 bases remained unmatched. The CDR3 loop spans 16 amino acids. CDR1 LNHDA and CDR2 SQIVND come from the germline V gene (reference sequence). The DNA read from the CDR3 is TGTGCCAGTAGTAAATGGACAGGGCTACCAAACAATGAG. Encoded protein: CASSKWTGLPNNE. The entire CDR3 is CASSKWTGLPNNEQFF. The entire variable domain, with the rest obtained from reference TRBV19 and TRBJ2-1, is as follows: DGGITQSPKYLFRKEGQNVTLSCEQNLNHDAMYWYRQDPGQGLRLIYYSQIVNDFQKGDIAEGYSVSREKKESFPLTVTSAQKNPTAFYLCASSKWTGLPNNEQFFGPGTRLTVL.

In the case of this clone: The read ends 3 residues before the CDR3 terminus; that terminus is restored from the germline J gene. J is TRBJ2-6 and V is TRBV7-2, with 7 nucleotides matching TRBD1. CDR3 length: 15 residues. The J segment lost 1 base and the V segment lost 5 bases, leaving 2 bases of the junction unmatched. Germline V gene sequence: CDR1 SGHTA, CDR2 FQGNSA. The sequenced CDR3 bases are TGTGCCAGCAGCCGGGGACAGTCTGGGGCCAACGTC. Its translation: CASSRGQSGANV. The full CDR3 is CASSRGQSGANVLTF.

On this clone: The CDR3 goes on 3 residues after the read ends, and that part is filled in from the germline J gene. This chain uses TRBV5-5 with TRBJ1-2, with 7 bases that match TRBD1. V lost 4 bases and J lost 6; bases outside the gene matches: 6. Germline loops: CDR1 SGHKS, CDR2 YYEKEE (reference sequence). This CDR3 has 13 residues. The CDR3 DNA, read in part, is TGTGCCAGCAGCCCCGGGACAGTCGATGGC. It codes for CASSPGTVDG. The entire CDR3 is CASSPGTVDGYTF. Full variable domain (missing parts from reference TRBV5-5 and TRBJ1-2): DAGVTQSPTHLIKTRGQQVTLRCSPISGHKSVSWYQQVLGQGPQFIFQYYEKEERGRGNFPDRFSARQFPNYSSELNVNALLLGDSALYLCASSPGTVDGYTFGSGTRLTVV.

A remark on this clone: The CDR3 end falls 3 residues outside the read, so it is completed with the germline J gene. The rearrangement links TRBV19 to TRBJ2-7, with 9 bases matching TRBD2. The CDR3 loop spans 15 amino acids. The trim removed 6 bases at V and 4 bases at J, leaving 10 bases unmatched. CDR1 LNHDA and CDR2 SQIVND come from the germline V gene (reference sequence). CDR3 DNA, as far as it was read: TGTGCCAGTAGAAATAGCGGGAGAGGTGGTTACGAG. Protein sequence: CASRNSGRGGYE. The complete CDR3 sequence is CASRNSGRGGYEQYF.

As regards this clone: Read sequence stops 3 residues before the CDR3 end, and the germline J gene provides the missing end. The chain has TRBV20-1 and TRBJ1-1, with 9 bases aligning to TRBD1. V lost 3 bases, J lost 5 bases, and 7 bases stayed unmatched. This CDR3 is 14 amino acids long. The V gene's germline CDR1 is DFQATT and CDR2 SNEGSKA (reference sequence). Partial CDR3 DNA: TGCAGTGCTAGTGCACAGGGGGCGCGAACTGAA. It codes for CSASAQGARTE. The full CDR3 protein reads CSASAQGARTEAFF.

Comments on this clone: The read terminates 3 residues before the CDR3 end, so the remaining end is supplied by the germline J gene. This chain links TRBV5-1 with TRBJ1-2, with D possibly matching TRBD1 (6 bases). The CDR3 totals 14 residues. Germline V gives CDR1 SGHRS, CDR2 YFSETQ. V shed 4 bases and J shed 5 bases, with 15 bases lying between them. The CDR3 sequence: CASSADTGSYGYTF. The sequenced CDR3 bases are TGCGCCAGCAGCGCCGATACAGGGTCGTATGGC.

Comments on this clone: Read coverage stops 3 residues before the CDR3 terminus; the germline J gene supplies the remainder. The genes are TRBV6-2 or TRBV6-3 and TRBJ1-4; 7 bases are a match to TRBD1. V lost 6 bases to trimming and J lost 5 bases; unmatched junction nucleotides: 6. This CDR3 is 14 amino acids long. The V gene's germline CDR1 is MNHEY and CDR2 SVGEGT. The chain's CDR3 is CASSTGTVNEKLFF. The sequenced part of the CDR3 DNA is TGTGCCAGCAGCACCGGGACAGTCAATGAAAAA.

Frequency places this clone as medium-sized (0.01 to 0.1%). The CDR3 is cut off 3 residues early in the read; its end comes from the germline J gene. The chain couples TRBV12-3 or TRBV12-4 to TRBJ2-4; a weak D match, TRBD2 (5 bases). The CDR3 sequence is 12 residues long. This CDR3 is CASRPDYPSQYF. The sequenced part of the CDR3 DNA is TGTGCCAGCAGGCCCGACTACCCCAGT.

As concerns this clone: The read is 3 residues too short to cover the CDR3 end, so that end is filled in from the germline J gene. V gene TRBV14 combines with J gene TRBJ2-3; weak D call: TRBD1 (6 bases). The CDR3 is 13 residues long. Germline CDR1 reads SGHDN; CDR2 reads FVKESK. Trimming left V 1 base short and J 5 bases short, with 7 bases between. The CDR3 spells CASSQGRGDTQYF. CDR3 bases read: TGTGCCAGCAGCCAAGGCAGGGGAGATACG.

Details on this clone: The CDR3 goes on 3 residues after the read ends, and that part is filled in from the germline J gene. The rearrangement links TRBV11-2 to TRBJ1-3; unclear D gene. The CDR3 spans 15 residues. In germline, CDR1 is SGHAT, CDR2 FQNNGV. V lost 4 bases and J 5 bases, leaving 15 bases between the germline ends. The CDR3 here is CASSSRVSIRNTIYF. The CDR3 DNA, read in part, is TGTGCCAGCAGCTCTCGCGTGAGCATACGAAACACC.

Turning to this clone: The CDR3 goes on 3 residues after the read ends, and that part is filled in from the germline J gene. The chain joins TRBV20-1 to TRBJ2-5, with TRBD2 identical over 10 bases. This CDR3 is built from 16 residues. The germline V gene has CDR1 DFQATT and CDR2 SNEGSKA (reference sequence). Trimming took 0 bases from V and 2 from J; bases not matched to a gene: 6. The DNA read from the CDR3 is TGCAGTGCTAGAGATCCGCTAGCGGGGGTACAAGAGACC. It specifies CSARDPLAGVQET. The complete CDR3 reads CSARDPLAGVQETQYF.

A word on this clone: The sequence runs out 3 residues before the end of the CDR3; the remainder is reconstructed from the germline J gene. The chain employs TRBV29-1 and TRBJ1-2, with unresolved D. In germline, CDR1 is SQVTM, CDR2 ANQGSEA. V dropped 5 bases and J dropped 2 bases, with 9 bases sitting between them. There are 12 residues in the CDR3. Partial CDR3 DNA: TGCAGCGTTACAGCAACCAACTATGGC. Translating gives CSVTATNYG. The whole CDR3 region reads CSVTATNYGYTF.